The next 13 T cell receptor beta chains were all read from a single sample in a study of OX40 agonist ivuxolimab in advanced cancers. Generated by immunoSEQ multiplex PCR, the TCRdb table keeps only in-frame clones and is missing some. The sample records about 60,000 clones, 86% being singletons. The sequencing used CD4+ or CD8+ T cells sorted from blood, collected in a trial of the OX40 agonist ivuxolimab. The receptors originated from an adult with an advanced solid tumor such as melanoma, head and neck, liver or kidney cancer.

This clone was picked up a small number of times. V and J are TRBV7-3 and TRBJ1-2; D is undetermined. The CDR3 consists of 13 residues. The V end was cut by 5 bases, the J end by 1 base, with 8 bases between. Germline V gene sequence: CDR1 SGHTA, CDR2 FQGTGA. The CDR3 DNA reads TGTGCCAGCAGCCGGGATGTTAACTATGGCTACACCTTC. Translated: CASSRDVNYGYTF.

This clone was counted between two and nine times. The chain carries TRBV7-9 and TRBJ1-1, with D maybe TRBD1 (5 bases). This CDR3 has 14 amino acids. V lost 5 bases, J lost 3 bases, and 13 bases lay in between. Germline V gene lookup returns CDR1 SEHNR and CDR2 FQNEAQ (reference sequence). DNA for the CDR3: TGTGCCAGCAGCCCCCTGTTGGGGGACACTGAAGCTTTCTTT. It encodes CASSPLLGDTEAFF.

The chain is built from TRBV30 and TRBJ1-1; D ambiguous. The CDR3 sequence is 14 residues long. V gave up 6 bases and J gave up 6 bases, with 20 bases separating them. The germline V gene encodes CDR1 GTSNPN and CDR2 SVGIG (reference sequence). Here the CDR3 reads CACHFGWGSAEAFF. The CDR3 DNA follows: TGTGCCTGTCATTTCGGGTGGGGATCTGCTGAAGCTTTCTTT.

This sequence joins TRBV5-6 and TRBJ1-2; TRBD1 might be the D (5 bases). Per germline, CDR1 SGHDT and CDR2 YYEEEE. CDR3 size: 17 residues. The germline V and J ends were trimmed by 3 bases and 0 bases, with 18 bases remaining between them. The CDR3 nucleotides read TGTGCCAGCAGCTCCGGGGGATTTTCCAGAGCTAACTATGGCTACACCTTC. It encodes CASSSGGFSRANYGYTF.

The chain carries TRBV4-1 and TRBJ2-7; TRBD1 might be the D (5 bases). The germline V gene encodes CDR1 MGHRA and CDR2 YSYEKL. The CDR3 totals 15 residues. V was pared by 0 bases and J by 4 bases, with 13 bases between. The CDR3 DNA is TGCGCCAGCAGCCAAGATCTCCTGGGGCCGTACGAGCAGTACTTC. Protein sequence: CASSQDLLGPYEQYF.

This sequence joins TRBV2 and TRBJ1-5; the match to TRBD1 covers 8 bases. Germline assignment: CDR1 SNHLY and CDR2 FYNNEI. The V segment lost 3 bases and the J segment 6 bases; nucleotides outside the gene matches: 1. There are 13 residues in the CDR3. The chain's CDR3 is CASSEDRVQPQHF. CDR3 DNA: TGTGCCAGCAGTGAGGACAGGGTTCAGCCCCAGCATTTT.

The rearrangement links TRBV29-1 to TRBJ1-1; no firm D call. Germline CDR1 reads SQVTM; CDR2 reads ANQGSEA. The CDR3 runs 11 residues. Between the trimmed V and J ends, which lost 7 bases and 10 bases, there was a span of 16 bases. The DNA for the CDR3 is TGCAGCGCTGCCCTTTCTTGGGGAGCTTTCTTT. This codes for CSAALSWGAFF.

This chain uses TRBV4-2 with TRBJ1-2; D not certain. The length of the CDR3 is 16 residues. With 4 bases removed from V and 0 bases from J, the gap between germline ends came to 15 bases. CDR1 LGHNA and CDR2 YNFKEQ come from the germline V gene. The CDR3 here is CASSPTRASSNYGYTF. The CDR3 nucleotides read TGTGCCAGCAGCCCAACTCGAGCCTCTTCTAACTATGGCTACACCTTC.

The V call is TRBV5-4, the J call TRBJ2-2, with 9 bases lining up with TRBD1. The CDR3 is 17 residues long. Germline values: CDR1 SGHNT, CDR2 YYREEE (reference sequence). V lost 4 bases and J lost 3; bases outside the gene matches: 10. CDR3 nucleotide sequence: TGTGCCAGCAGCCCCTCCTGGGACAGGGCATACACCGGGGAGCTGTTTTTT. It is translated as CASSPSWDRAYTGELFF.

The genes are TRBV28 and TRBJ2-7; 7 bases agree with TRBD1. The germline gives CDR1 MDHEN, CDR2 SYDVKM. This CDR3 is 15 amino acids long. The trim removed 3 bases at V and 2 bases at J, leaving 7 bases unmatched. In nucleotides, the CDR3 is TGTGCCAGCAGTTTCAGTGGGGACAGAGCCTACGAGCAGTACTTC. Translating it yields CASSFSGDRAYEQYF. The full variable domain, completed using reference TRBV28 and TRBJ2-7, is DVKVTQSSRYLVKRTGEKVFLECVQDMDHENMFWYRQDPGLGLRLIYFSYDVKMKEKGDIPEGYSVSREKKERFSLILESASTNQTSMYLCASSFSGDRAYEQYFGPGTRLTVT.

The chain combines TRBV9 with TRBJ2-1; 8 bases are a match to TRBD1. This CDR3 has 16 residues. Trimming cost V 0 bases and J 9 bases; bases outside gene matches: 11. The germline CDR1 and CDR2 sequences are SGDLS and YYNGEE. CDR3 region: CASSVGPTGAGSEQFF. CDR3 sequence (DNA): TGTGCCAGCAGCGTAGGTCCGACAGGGGCGGGCAGTGAGCAGTTCTTC. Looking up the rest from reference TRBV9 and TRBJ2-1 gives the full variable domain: DSGVTQTPKHLITATGQRVTLRCSPRSGDLSVYWYQQSLDQGLQFLIQYYNGEERAKGNILERFSAQQFPDLHSELNLSSLELGDSALYFCASSVGPTGAGSEQFFGPGTRLTVL.

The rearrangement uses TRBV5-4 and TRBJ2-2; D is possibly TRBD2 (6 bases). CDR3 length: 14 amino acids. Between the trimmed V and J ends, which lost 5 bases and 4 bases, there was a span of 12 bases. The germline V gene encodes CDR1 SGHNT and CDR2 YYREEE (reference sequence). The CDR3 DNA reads TGTGCCAGCAGGGGAGGACTGAGCACCGGGGAGCTGTTTTTT. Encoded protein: CASRGGLSTGELFF.

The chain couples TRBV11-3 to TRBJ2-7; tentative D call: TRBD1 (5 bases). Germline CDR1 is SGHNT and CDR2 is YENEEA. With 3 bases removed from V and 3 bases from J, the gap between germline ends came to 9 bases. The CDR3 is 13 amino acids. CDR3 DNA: TGTGCCAGCAGCTTTGGAACAGGCTACGAGCAGTACTTC. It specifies CASSFGTGYEQYF. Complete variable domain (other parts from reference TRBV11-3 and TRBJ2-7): EAGVVQSPRYKIIEKKQPVAFWCNPISGHNTLYWYLQNLGQGPELLIRYENEEAVDDSQLPKDRFSAERLKGVDSTLKIQPAELGDSAVYLCASSFGTGYEQYFGPGTRLTVT.